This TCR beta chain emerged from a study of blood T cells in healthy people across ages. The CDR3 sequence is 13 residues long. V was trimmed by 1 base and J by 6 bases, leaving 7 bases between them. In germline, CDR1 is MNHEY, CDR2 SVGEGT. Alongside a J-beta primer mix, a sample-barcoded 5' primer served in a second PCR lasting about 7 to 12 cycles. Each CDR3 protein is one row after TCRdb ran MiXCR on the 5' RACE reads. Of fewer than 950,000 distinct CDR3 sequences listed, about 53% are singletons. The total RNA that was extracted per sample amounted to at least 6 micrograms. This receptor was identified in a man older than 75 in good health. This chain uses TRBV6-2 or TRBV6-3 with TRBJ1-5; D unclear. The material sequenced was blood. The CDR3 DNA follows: TGTGCCAGCAGTTACTTTCGGGGTCAGCCCCAGCATTTT. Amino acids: CASSYFRGQPQHF.